The sample holds many counts of the clone carrying this TCR beta chain. This entry is derived from a study of blood T cells in healthy people across ages. Study information: Template switching picked up about one barcoded beta molecule for each two T cells.

The V and J ends lost 2 bases and 6 bases respectively, with 2 bases between them. This CDR3 is built from 11 residues. The germline gives CDR1 MNHEY, CDR2 SVGEGT. Sample-barcoded 5' priming and a J-beta primer mix drove a second PCR of roughly 6 to 12 cycles. TCRdb re-analysed the 5' RACE reads in MiXCR, keeping a single row per CDR3 protein. The sample contains fewer than 1,200,000 distinct CDR3 sequences, roughly a quarter of which appear only once. This same sample was also taken into another study, of T cells of mothers and their children. That study adds: Using approximately 1.5 ug per 15 ul, all extracted RNA underwent cDNA synthesis. Per child, around 2.9 million TCR beta CDR3 reads were obtained, against over 9.5 million per mother.

This chain links TRBV6-2 or TRBV6-3 with TRBJ2-1, with D hard to call. This TCR was recovered from a girl aged 2-9 years in good health. Sequenced material: blood. CDR3 amino acids: CASSYINEQFF. CDR3 DNA sequence: TGTGCCAGCAGTTACATCAATGAGCAGTTCTTC.